A selection of T cell receptor beta chains follows, all from one sample in a study of shared clonotypes between healthy human individuals. The assay was immunoSEQ multiplex PCR, and TCRdb's table has in-frame clones only and misses some. The sample holds about 1 million clones, about 75% seen once. Sequencing was carried out using memory CD4+ T cells sorted from blood. The receptors stem from a man younger than 30 in good health. Each CDR3 is given with its conserved first and last residue. D genes are given only for firm matches. Some rows mark clone size as missing; the rest say once, few, many or name a class of expanded clone.

-,-,TRBJ2-3,TRBV4-1,TGCGCCAGCAGCCAAGATCCCACCGCAGATACGCAGTATTTT,CASSQDPTADTQYF
-,-,TRBJ2-3,TRBV10-3,TGTGCCATCAGTGAGTCTAGAGGCAGCGCAGATACGCAGTATTTT,CAISESRGSADTQYF
-,TRBD2,TRBJ2-1,TRBV4-3,TGCGCCAGCAGCTCAAGACTAGCGGGAGCTAATGAGCAGTTCTTC,CASSSRLAGANEQFF
once,-,TRBJ2-7,TRBV13,TGTGCCAGCAGCTTAAGGACAGCAAACTCCTACGAGCAGTACTTC,CASSLRTANSYEQYF
-,-,TRBJ2-1,TRBV7-2,TGTGCCAGCAGCTTAGGGATCTTTAACAATGAGCAGTTCTTC,CASSLGIFNNEQFF
-,TRBD1,TRBJ1-1,TRBV18,TGTGCCAGCTCACCTCTCCAGGGGGGTCCCAACACTGAAGCTTTCTTT,CASSPLQGGPNTEAFF
-,TRBD1,TRBJ1-2,TRBV7-2,TGTGCCAGCAGCCCTGAACCCCAGGGGGGCCACTATGGCTACACCTTC,CASSPEPQGGHYGYTF
-,-,TRBJ2-1,TRBV6-1,TGTGCCAGCACTCACGGCAATGAGCAGTTCTTC,CASTHGNEQFF
-,-,TRBJ1-1,TRBV7-3,TGTGCCAGCAGACAAGACAGTAACATGAACACTGAAGCTTTCTTT,CASRQDSNMNTEAFF
many,TRBD1,TRBJ2-7,TRBV28,TGTGCCAGCAGTCCACGCCTCGGACAGGGTACCTACGAGCAGTACTTC,CASSPRLGQGTYEQYF
many,TRBD1,TRBJ2-7,TRBV15,TGTGCCACCAGCAGCCCAGACAGGGCGGGCGAGCAGTACTTC,CATSSPDRAGEQYF
-,-,TRBJ2-2,TRBV5-4,TGTGCCAGCAGCTCACAGGGTACGAACACCGGGGAGCTGTTTTTT,CASSSQGTNTGELFF
-,TRBD1,TRBJ2-5,TRBV9,TGTGCCAGCAGCCTCAAACAGGGGGGTTTAGAGACCCAGTACTTC,CASSLKQGGLETQYF
-,TRBD2,TRBJ2-3,TRBV18,TGTGCCAGCTCACTATTTGAAGCGGGAGGATCCACGGATACGCAGTATTTT,CASSLFEAGGSTDTQYF
-,TRBD2,TRBJ2-2,TRBV7-2,TGTGCCAGCAGCTCGACTAGCGGGATCTCCTCTGGGGAGCTGTTTTTT,CASSSTSGISSGELFF
-,-,TRBJ2-6,TRBV28,TGTGCCAGCAGTGCGCCGGGCCAAATCTCTGGGGCCAACGTCCTGACTTTC,CASSAPGQISGANVLTF
-,-,TRBJ2-1,TRBV29-1,TGCAGCGTTGTACGGGGGAACTCCTACAATGAGCAGTTCTTC,CSVVRGNSYNEQFF
-,-,TRBJ1-5,TRBV6-1,TGTGCCAGCAGTTCACTACGTCAGCCCCAGCATTTT,CASSSLRQPQHF
-,-,TRBJ2-3,TRBV12-1,TGTGCCAGCAGCTTTGTGTGGGATACGCAGTATTTT,CASSFVWDTQYF
-,-,TRBJ2-4,TRBV28,TGTGCCAGCAGGCAAGGAGGACAGACCTTAGCCAAAAACATTCAGTACTTC,CASRQGGQTLAKNIQYF
-,-,TRBJ2-3,TRBV7-7,TGTGCTAGCAGCGCCAACGCGGCGGGAGATACGCAGTATTTT,CASSANAAGDTQYF
-,TRBD2,TRBJ2-1,TRBV5-5,TGTGCCAGCAGCTCCCGACTAGCGGGGTACAATGAGCAGTTCTTC,CASSSRLAGYNEQFF
-,TRBD2,TRBJ2-3,TRBV5-4,TGTGCCAGCAGCTCCGGACTAGCGGGGGGGCTAGCAGATACGCAGTATTTT,CASSSGLAGGLADTQYF
once,-,TRBJ1-2,TRBV5-1,TGCGCCAGCAGCACGGGATCAGAGGTCGATGGCTACACCTTC,CASSTGSEVDGYTF
-,TRBD1,TRBJ1-1,TRBV5-1,TGCGCCAGCAGGAATACAGGGGGCACTGAAGCTTTCTTT,CASRNTGGTEAFF
-,-,TRBJ1-1,TRBV18,TGTGCCAGCTCACCGGGACACATGAACACTGAAGCTTTCTTT,CASSPGHMNTEAFF
-,-,TRBJ1-4,TRBV7-6,TGTGCCAGCAGCTTACGACCAGCTAATGAAAAACTGTTTTTT,CASSLRPANEKLFF
few,TRBD2,TRBJ2-1,TRBV9,TGTGCCAGCAGCGTAGTTGGGACTAGCGGCTTTGAGCAGTTCTTC,CASSVVGTSGFEQFF
-,-,TRBJ1-1,TRBV19,TGTGCCAGTAGTATGGCGGTTGGGAACACTGAAGCTTTCTTT,CASSMAVGNTEAFF
-,-,TRBJ1-6,TRBV10-2,TGCGCCAGCAGTAAGGGGTTTGGCTCACCCCTCCACTTT,CASSKGFGSPLHF
-,-,TRBJ2-5,TRBV6-5,TGTGCCAGCAGTTACGGGGGAGGACAAGAGACCCAGTACTTC,CASSYGGGQETQYF
-,TRBD1,TRBJ1-1,TRBV11-3,TGTGCCAGCAGCCTACAGGGGTCGAACACTGAAGCTTTCTTT,CASSLQGSNTEAFF
-,-,TRBJ2-3,TRBV10-3,TGTGCCATCAGCCCAAGAGAAGATACGCAGTATTTT,CAISPREDTQYF
-,-,TRBJ2-2,TRBV25-1,TGTGCCAGCAGGGGCCACGGTAACACCGGGGAGCTGTTTTTT,CASRGHGNTGELFF
-,-,TRBJ2-2,TRBV10-3,TGTGCCATCAGTGACTATGTGAACACCGGGGAGCTGTTTTTT,CAISDYVNTGELFF
few,-,TRBJ1-1,TRBV28,TGTGCCAGTATGACACCAAACACTGAAGCTTTCTTT,CASMTPNTEAFF
few,TRBD2,TRBJ2-5,TRBV7-2,TGTGCCAGCAGCTTCGCCGGTTATGGGACTATTCCGAAGACCCAGTACTTC,CASSFAGYGTIPKTQYF
-,-,TRBJ2-7,TRBV28,TGTGCCAGCAGTCCCCTCGCCTACGAGCAGTACTTC,CASSPLAYEQYF
once,-,TRBJ1-2,TRBV21-1,TGTGCCAGCAGCACCAATGGACAGACCTATGGCTACACCTTC,CASSTNGQTYGYTF
-,-,TRBJ1-6,TRBV5-4,TGTGCCAGCAGCTTCCAGCATCGGAGCTCCTATAATTCACCCCTCCACTTT,CASSFQHRSSYNSPLHF
-,TRBD1,TRBJ2-7,TRBV7-3,TGTGCCAGCAGCCTGGACAGGGGCTCCTACGAGCAGTACTTC,CASSLDRGSYEQYF
many,TRBD1,TRBJ1-5,TRBV6-6,TGTGCCAGCAGTTCCGGGACAGGGCTAAATCAGCCCCAGCATTTT,CASSSGTGLNQPQHF
-,-,TRBJ1-1,TRBV27,TGTGCCAGCAGTTTAAGGCAGATCTCTGAAGCTTTCTTT,CASSLRQISEAFF
many,TRBD1,TRBJ2-2,TRBV6-1,TGTGCCAGCGGGACAGGGGCCGCGAACACCGGGGAGCTGTTTTTT,CASGTGAANTGELFF
once,-,TRBJ2-2,TRBV5-1,TGCGCCAGCGCTACGTGGACGGCTGCCCCGAACACCGGGGAGCTGTTTTTT,CASATWTAAPNTGELFF
-,-,TRBJ1-3,TRBV10-3,TGTGCCATCAGTGAAAGCAGAAACACCATATATTTT,CAISESRNTIYF
-,-,TRBJ2-2,TRBV7-9,TGTGCCAGCAGCTCAGGCAGGAACACCGGGGAGCTGTTTTTT,CASSSGRNTGELFF
-,-,TRBJ2-2,TRBV7-2,TGTGCCAGCAGTTCAGGCGTGCGAGACACCGGGGAGCTGTTTTTT,CASSSGVRDTGELFF
-,-,TRBJ2-7,TRBV7-8,TGTGCCAGCAGCTCTTCGGCATCCTACGAGCAGTACTTC,CASSSSASYEQYF
once,-,TRBJ2-3,TRBV5-4,TGTGCCAGCAGCTTGGCCGGATCAGATACGCAGTATTTT,CASSLAGSDTQYF
-,-,TRBJ2-1,TRBV28,TGTGCCAGCGGGGCCCCCCGCCTTACCTACAATGAGCAGTTCTTC,CASGAPRLTYNEQFF
-,TRBD1,TRBJ1-5,TRBV4-3,TGCGCCAGCAGCCTTGGACAGGGGGGCAATCAGCCCCAGCATTTT,CASSLGQGGNQPQHF
few,-,TRBJ1-2,TRBV7-2,TGTGCCAGCAGCGAGGGTCTTTTGTCTGGCTACACCTTC,CASSEGLLSGYTF
-,TRBD1,TRBJ2-5,TRBV5-6,TGTGCCAGCAGCTTTTCAGGGGGCCAAGAGACCCAGTACTTC,CASSFSGGQETQYF
-,-,TRBJ1-2,TRBV14,TGTGCCAGCAGCCTCAAAACCGGGAGAACTGGCTACACCTTC,CASSLKTGRTGYTF
-,TRBD1,TRBJ1-1,TRBV19,TGTGCCAGTAGGGACAGGGGAGCCGGTTGGGCTTTCTTT,CASRDRGAGWAFF
few,-,TRBJ1-1,TRBV11-2,TGTGCCAGCAGCGCCAGGGATGGTGACACTGAAGCTTTCTTT,CASSARDGDTEAFF
-,TRBD1,TRBJ1-1,TRBV27,TGTGCCAGCAGTCGACAGGGGGCGCGTGACACTGAAGCTTTCTTT,CASSRQGARDTEAFF
-,-,TRBJ1-4,TRBV7-8,TGTGCCAGCAGCTTAGGCCAGACAGAGTCTAATGAAAAACTGTTTTTT,CASSLGQTESNEKLFF